This is a list of T cell receptor beta chains from one sample in a study of OX40 agonist ivuxolimab in advanced cancers. Some clones are missing from TCRdb's copy, which holds only in-frame ones; the method was immunoSEQ multiplex PCR. The profile shows about 45,000 clones, around 89% of them singletons. Sequencing used CD4+ or CD8+ T cells sorted from blood, obtained in a trial of the OX40 agonist ivuxolimab. The source is an adult with an advanced solid tumor such as melanoma, head and neck, liver or kidney cancer. Each CDR3 is given with its conserved first and last residue. A D gene is named only where the DNA matches it firmly. A clone size is listed for some rows: how often the clone was seen (once, few, many), or a class if it is expanded.

size,D,V,length,J,DNA,CDR3
-,-,TRBV11-2,12,TRBJ2-3,TGTGCCAGCAGCTTAGGAGAAGATACGCAGTATTTT,CASSLGEDTQYF
few,-,TRBV5-1,14,TRBJ1-1,TGCGCCAGCCAGCCGGGGAACATGAACACTGAAGCTTTCTTT,CASQPGNMNTEAFF
-,-,TRBV5-4,12,TRBJ2-5,TGTGCCAGCAGTTGGGCCGGGGAGACCCAGTACTTC,CASSWAGETQYF
once,-,TRBV5-1,15,TRBJ1-1,TGCGCCAGCAGCGTCTTACTCTTCCGGGACACTGAAGCTTTCTTT,CASSVLLFRDTEAFF
-,TRBD2,TRBV6-1,14,TRBJ2-7,TGTGCCAGCACCCCCTTAGCGGGGTCCTACGAGCAGTACTTC,CASTPLAGSYEQYF
-,-,TRBV9,16,TRBJ1-3,TGTGCCAGCAGCGTAGAAGGGAGTTTCGGAGGAAACACCATATATTTT,CASSVEGSFGGNTIYF
once,-,TRBV7-9,13,TRBJ2-3,TGTGCCAGCAGCTTACGGGGGTCAGATACGCAGTATTTT,CASSLRGSDTQYF
-,-,TRBV4-2,15,TRBJ2-7,TGTGCCAGCAGCCAAGTTGGGACGGCGAACTACGAGCAGTACTTC,CASSQVGTANYEQYF
-,-,TRBV28,13,TRBJ1-5,TGTGCCAGCAGTTTCAGCACAGACCAGCCCCAGCATTTT,CASSFSTDQPQHF
-,TRBD2,TRBV7-6,14,TRBJ2-3,TGTGCCAGCACTCAGCGGGGGTTCACAGATACGCAGTATTTT,CASTQRGFTDTQYF
-,-,TRBV7-3,16,TRBJ2-2,TGTGCCAGCAGTCGGAGGGGCCCGTCGGACACCGGGGAGCTGTTTTTT,CASSRRGPSDTGELFF
-,-,TRBV6-1,14,TRBJ2-7,TGTGCCAGCAGTACACGGACTATCGCCTACGAGCAGTACTTC,CASSTRTIAYEQYF
-,-,TRBV10-3,12,TRBJ2-7,TGTGCCATCAGTGAGAGGGACAAGGAGCAGTACTTC,CAISERDKEQYF
-,-,TRBV7-9,12,TRBJ1-1,TGTGCCAGCAGCTCCGGGACTATTGGGGCTTTCTTT,CASSSGTIGAFF
-,-,TRBV5-1,14,TRBJ2-3,TGCGCCAGCAGCCAAGTGGTGGGCACAGATACGCAGTATTTT,CASSQVVGTDTQYF
once,-,TRBV11-2,11,TRBJ2-1,TGTGCCAGCAGCCCCCAGAATGAGCAGTTCTTC,CASSPQNEQFF
-,TRBD1,TRBV6-5,14,TRBJ2-7,TGTGCCAGCAGTTACTCAGGGGGCCAGTACGAGCAGTACTTC,CASSYSGGQYEQYF
-,-,TRBV5-6,15,TRBJ2-7,TGTGCCAGCAGCTTGGGAGGGACGGCGGGATACGAGCAGTACTTC,CASSLGGTAGYEQYF
once,-,TRBV6-5,14,TRBJ2-7,TGTGCCAGCAGTGACAGGACGGACTTGGGGGAGCAGTACTTC,CASSDRTDLGEQYF
-,-,TRBV30,15,TRBJ2-6,TGTGCCTGGAGTGCGATGGACTCTGGGGCCAACGTCCTGACTTTC,CAWSAMDSGANVLTF
-,TRBD2,TRBV29-1,15,TRBJ2-3,TGCAGCGTTCAAGCTAGCGGGAGTACAACAGATACGCAGTATTTT,CSVQASGSTTDTQYF
medium-sized,-,TRBV6-1,16,TRBJ1-4,TGTGCCAGCAGTGAAACCGGGGATTCCAACTACGGAAAACTGTTTTTT,CASSETGDSNYGKLFF
-,TRBD2,TRBV11-2,16,TRBJ2-7,TGTGCCAGCAGCAACTCGGGACTAGCGGGATCCTACGAGCAGTACTTC,CASSNSGLAGSYEQYF
-,-,TRBV5-6,14,TRBJ1-2,TGTGCCAGCAGCTTAGGGGGGATCAAGCGAGGCTACACCTTC,CASSLGGIKRGYTF
-,TRBD1,TRBV15,14,TRBJ2-2,TGTGCCACCAGCAGAACAGGGGGCACCGGGGAGCTGTTTTTT,CATSRTGGTGELFF
-,TRBD1,TRBV5-1,16,TRBJ2-2,TGCGCCAGCAGCTTGCGGGGGACAGGGCTTACCGGGGAGCTGTTTTTT,CASSLRGTGLTGELFF
once,-,TRBV9,14,TRBJ1-4,TGTGCCAGCAGCGACGGACGCGTCAATGAAAAACTGTTTTTT,CASSDGRVNEKLFF
-,-,TRBV7-8,14,TRBJ2-5,TGTGCCAGCAGCCAAACGCGGACAGAAGAGACCCAGTACTTC,CASSQTRTEETQYF
few,TRBD1,TRBV27,16,TRBJ2-7,TGTGCCAGCAGTTTATCATTGGGTGACAGGGCGTACGAGCAGTACTTC,CASSLSLGDRAYEQYF
-,-,TRBV2,12,TRBJ1-2,TGTGCCAGCAGTGGGACTGTCTATGGCTACACCTTC,CASSGTVYGYTF
-,-,TRBV7-9,12,TRBJ2-7,TGTGCCAGCAGCCCCGCATTCCGGGAGCAGTACTTC,CASSPAFREQYF
few,-,TRBV15,16,TRBJ2-6,TGTGCCACCAGCAGTGAAGTCCGGTCTGGGGCCAACGTCCTGACTTTC,CATSSEVRSGANVLTF
-,-,TRBV5-6,17,TRBJ2-7,TGTGCCAGCAGCTTGGCCCTTTTCGGCAGCAGCTCCTACGAGCAGTACTTC,CASSLALFGSSSYEQYF
medium-sized,-,TRBV13,15,TRBJ2-5,TGTGCCAGCAGCCCCCGTCGTGCACCGCAAGAGACCCAGTACTTC,CASSPRRAPQETQYF
-,TRBD1,TRBV27,15,TRBJ2-4,TGTGCCAGCAGTCCCCACAGGGGCCCCAAAAACATTCAGTACTTC,CASSPHRGPKNIQYF
-,-,TRBV2,15,TRBJ1-3,TGTGCCGCCCTATGGGGGGGGCGTCGTGGAAACACCATATATTTT,CAALWGGRRGNTIYF
-,TRBD1,TRBV27,14,TRBJ1-2,TGTGCCAGCGGTGTAACAGGGGCTTCCTATGGCTACACCTTC,CASGVTGASYGYTF
-,-,TRBV2,14,TRBJ2-4,TGTGCCAGCAGTAGAGAAGGAAGCGCGGTTATTCAGTACTTC,CASSREGSAVIQYF
-,-,TRBV6-1,15,TRBJ2-7,TGTGCCAGCAGTGATTTGAGGGGTGGCTCCTACGAGCAGTACTTC,CASSDLRGGSYEQYF
-,TRBD1,TRBV5-4,16,TRBJ1-2,TGTGCCAGCAGCTATCTCCGACAGGGGGCTTTCTTTGGCTACACCTTC,CASSYLRQGAFFGYTF
-,-,TRBV27,14,TRBJ2-7,TGTGCCAGCAAAGAATCCGGGGGTAGCTACGAGCAGTACTTC,CASKESGGSYEQYF